The T cell receptor (beta chain) under discussion was sequenced for a study of PD-L1 blockade in urothelial cancer. Looking at the study overall: Atezolizumab (1,200 mg intravenously every 3 weeks) began at some point between 2014 and 2016 for patients. Findings and caveats of the study: Patients with durable benefit had greater blood expansion of tumor-associated TCR clones 3 weeks into treatment.

Comments on this clone: As yet, its antigen is unknown.

TCRdb keeps only in-frame clones here, not all; method: immunoSEQ multiplex PCR. The top ten clones hold about 14% of a sample with tens of thousands of clones, 70% to 90% of them seen once. Time point given: pretreatment peripheral blood. With V trimmed by 4 bases and J by 8 bases, 10 bases remained unmatched. This CDR3 spans 15 amino acids. Germline V gene lookup returns CDR1 SGHDN and CDR2 FVKESK. The sequence derives from a woman in her sixties with urothelial cancer. Here the sequenced sample was PBMCs, taken around atezolizumab (anti-PD-L1) treatment. V is TRBV14 and J is TRBJ2-4, with 8 positions matching TRBD1. CDR3 sequence (DNA): TGTGCCAGCAGCCTATCACAGGGGGTTGGGGACATTCAGTACTTC. It is translated as CASSLSQGVGDIQYF.